A single sample is the source of the 18 T cell receptor beta chains below, sequenced in a study of blood T cell repertoires in COVID-19. Repertoires were generated with immunoSEQ multiplex PCR, while TCRdb's copy carries only in-frame clones and drops some. The sample holds hundreds of thousands of clones, 85% to 90% seen once. What was sequenced was PBMCs or T cells enriched from blood (not recorded which). Receptor source: a woman younger than 35 who had recovered from COVID-19.

The genes are TRBV6-5 and TRBJ2-2; D is perhaps TRBD2 (6 bases). This CDR3 is 15 amino acids long. V was trimmed by 2 bases and J by 1 base, leaving 8 bases between them. Per the germline V gene, CDR1 is MNHEY and CDR2 is SVGAGI. Here the CDR3 reads CASSYGGWNTGELFF. In nucleotides, the CDR3 is TGTGCCAGCAGTTACGGGGGGTGGAACACCGGGGAGCTGTTTTTT.

This clone was seen a handful of times. V usage is TRBV7-6 and J usage is TRBJ1-5; D may be TRBD1 (5 bases). The length of the CDR3 is 15 residues. Deletions cut 3 bases from V and 3 bases from J, with 12 bases between. Germline V gene lookup returns CDR1 SGHVS and CDR2 FNYEAQ. In DNA form, the CDR3 reads TGTGCCAGCAGCTTTGGTCAGGGAATCAATCAGCCCCAGCATTTT. It codes for CASSFGQGINQPQHF.

The V and J genes are TRBV10-3 and TRBJ1-1, with D maybe TRBD1 (5 bases). This CDR3 contains 13 residues. Germline values: CDR1 ENHRY, CDR2 SYGVKD. With 7 bases removed from V and 0 bases from J, the gap between germline ends came to 9 bases. CDR3 sequence (DNA): TGTGCCATCATGGCGGGGGTGAACACTGAAGCTTTCTTT. Translated, it gives CAIMAGVNTEAFF.

The rearrangement joins TRBV7-9 to TRBJ2-2; D may be TRBD1 (6 bases). V was clipped by 5 bases and J by 4 bases, with 14 bases between them. The CDR3 runs to 15 residues. The germline CDR1 and CDR2 sequences are SEHNR and FQNEAQ (reference sequence). The CDR3 loop is CASSPRNRATGELFF. The CDR3 DNA follows: TGTGCCAGCAGCCCACGAAACAGGGCCACCGGGGAGCTGTTTTTT.

The CDR3 spells CAWTGQSSYNSPLHF. The CDR3 coding sequence is TGTGCCTGGACAGGGCAGAGCTCCTATAATTCACCCCTCCACTTT. The chain carries TRBV30 and TRBJ1-6, with D possibly matching TRBD1 (5 bases). Germline CDR1 reads GTSNPN; CDR2 reads SVGIG (reference sequence). The CDR3 has 15 residues. V shed 4 bases and J shed 0 bases, with 10 bases lying between them.

The chain employs TRBV25-1 and TRBJ2-5; 12 nucleotides agree with TRBD1. The CDR3 covers 15 residues. J was trimmed by 4 bases and V by 7 bases; bases with no gene match: 7. Germline V gene data show CDR1 as MGHDK and CDR2 as SYGVNS. DNA for the CDR3: TGTGCCAGCAAACCGGGACAGGGGGCGGGAGAGACCCAGTACTTC. Translation: CASKPGQGAGETQYF.

This chain joins TRBV4-2 and TRBJ2-3; D gene unclear. The CDR3 loop spans 13 amino acids. Germline CDR1 and CDR2: LGHNA and YNFKEQ. Trimming cost V 1 base and J 1 base, with 3 bases left between them. The CDR3 loop reads CASSQAGTDTQYF. CDR3 bases: TGTGCCAGCAGCCAAGCCGGCACAGATACGCAGTATTTT.

This clone was counted a single time. The chain recombines TRBV2 with TRBJ2-7; D gene ambiguous. Germline-derived CDR1 and CDR2 are SNHLY and FYNNEI. Trimming pared 6 bases from V and 7 bases from J, leaving 13 bases between. The CDR3 is 12 amino acids. CDR3 DNA sequence: TGTGCCAGCAGGGCCAACCTGGAGGAGCAGTACTTC. Translation gives CASRANLEEQYF.

The chain joins TRBV6-5 to TRBJ1-2, with TRBD1 identical over 9 bases. V lost 6 bases, J lost 7 bases, and 6 bases stayed unmatched. This CDR3 is 13 amino acids long. Germline V gene sequence: CDR1 MNHEY, CDR2 SVGAGI. This CDR3 reads CASSLGQGGGYTF. In DNA form, the CDR3 reads TGTGCCAGCAGCTTGGGACAGGGCGGTGGCTACACCTTC.

The chain joins TRBV19 to TRBJ1-6; TRBD1 matches 8 bases. There are 13 residues in the CDR3. V gave up 1 base and J gave up 13 bases; unmatched junction bases: 3. Looked up from germline, CDR1 is LNHDA and CDR2 is SQIVND (reference sequence). CDR3 sequence reads: CASSIGQGMPLHF. The CDR3 DNA reads TGTGCCAGTAGTATAGGACAGGGGATGCCCCTCCACTTT.

This sequence joins TRBV29-1 and TRBJ1-2; D unclear. Germline V gene lookup returns CDR1 SQVTM and CDR2 ANQGSEA. The CDR3 covers 9 residues. Trimming shortened V by 7 bases and J by 7 bases, and 7 bases separated the two germline ends. Here the CDR3 reads CSDLSGYTF. The CDR3 bases are TGCAGCGACCTGAGTGGCTACACCTTC.

The chain carries TRBV10-3 and TRBJ1-2; D not resolved. The ends were cut back, 3 bases at V and 3 bases at J, with 8 bases in the middle. The germline CDR1 and CDR2 sequences are ENHRY and SYGVKD. CDR3 length equals 13 residues. This CDR3 is CAISDLSYYGYTF. Here the CDR3 DNA reads TGTGCCATCAGTGACCTCAGTTACTATGGCTACACCTTC.

This rearrangement joins TRBV29-1 to TRBJ1-2, with 8 bases lining up with TRBD1. Germline CDR1 reads SQVTM; CDR2 reads ANQGSEA. The CDR3 runs to 13 residues. The trim removed 4 bases at V and 4 bases at J, leaving 5 bases unmatched. CDR3: CSVGDRGTYGYTF. In nucleotides, the CDR3 is TGCAGCGTTGGCGACAGGGGAACCTATGGCTACACCTTC. The complete variable domain, with remaining parts taken from reference TRBV29-1 and TRBJ1-2, reads SAVISQKPSRDICQRGTSLTIQCQVDSQVTMMFWYRQQPGQSLTLIATANQGSEATYESGFVIDKFPISRPNLTFSTLTVSNMSPEDSSIYLCSVGDRGTYGYTFGSGTRLTVV.

V usage is TRBV6-5 and J usage is TRBJ2-6, with 7 bases aligning to TRBD1. There are 15 residues in the CDR3. Per the germline V gene, CDR1 is MNHEY and CDR2 is SVGAGI. Trimming at V came to 6 bases and at J to 4 bases, leaving 6 bases not matched to a gene. The DNA of the CDR3 is TGTGCCAGCAGCGACAGGGTCTCCGGGGCCAACGTCCTGACTTTC. Translating gives CASSDRVSGANVLTF.

The chain joins TRBV3-1 (or the pseudogene TRBV3-2) to TRBJ2-1, with D tentatively TRBD1 (6 bases). The CDR3 is made up of 13 amino acids. Germline CDR1 and CDR2: LGHDT and YNNKEL (reference sequence). Trimming stripped 4 bases from V and 12 bases from J, with 16 bases between. CDR3 sequence: CASSRANRDSQFF. For the CDR3, the DNA is TGTGCCAGCAGCCGAGCAAACAGGGATTCGCAGTTCTTC.

The chain couples TRBV28 to TRBJ2-2; 8 bases match TRBD1. The CDR3 runs 14 residues. V shed 5 bases and J 4 bases; nucleotides not matched to a gene: 3. The germline V gene encodes CDR1 MDHEN and CDR2 SYDVKM. CDR3 sequence: CASSPQGATGELFF. As DNA, the CDR3 is TGTGCCAGCAGTCCTCAGGGGGCCACCGGGGAGCTGTTTTTT.

This clone is a singleton in its sample. The chain has TRBV18 and TRBJ2-7; 8 positions agree with TRBD2. The CDR3 has 14 residues. Germline V gene lookup returns CDR1 KGHSH and CDR2 LQKENI. J was trimmed by 5 bases and V by 3 bases; bases with no gene match: 6. The chain's CDR3 is CASSPPAGDNEQYF. The CDR3 DNA is TGTGCCAGCTCACCGCCAGCGGGGGATAACGAGCAGTACTTC. Looking up the rest from reference TRBV18 and TRBJ2-7 gives the full variable domain: NAGVMQNPRHLVRRRGQEARLRCSPMKGHSHVYWYRQLPEEGLKFMVYLQKENIIDESGMPKERFSAEFPKEGPSILRIQQVVRGDSAAYFCASSPPAGDNEQYFGPGTRLTVT.

This chain uses TRBV5-1 with TRBJ1-1, with D hard to call. The V end lost 6 bases, the J end lost 1 base, and 13 bases lay between the germline ends. This CDR3 has 14 residues. Germline V gene data show CDR1 as SGHRS and CDR2 as YFSETQ. CDR3 sequence (DNA): TGCGCCAGCAACATAGAAGGGAGGAACACTGAAGCTTTCTTT. It translates to CASNIEGRNTEAFF.